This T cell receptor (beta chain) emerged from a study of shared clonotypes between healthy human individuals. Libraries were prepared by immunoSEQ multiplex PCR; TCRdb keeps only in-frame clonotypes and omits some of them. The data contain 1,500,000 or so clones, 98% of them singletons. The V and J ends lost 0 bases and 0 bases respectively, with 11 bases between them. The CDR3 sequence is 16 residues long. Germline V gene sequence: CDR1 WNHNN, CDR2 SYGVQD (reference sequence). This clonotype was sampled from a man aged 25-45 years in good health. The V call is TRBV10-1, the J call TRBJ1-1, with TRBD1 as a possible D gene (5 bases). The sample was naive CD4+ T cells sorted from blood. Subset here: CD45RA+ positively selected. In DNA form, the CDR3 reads TGCGCCAGCAGTGAGTCGTCTAACAGGCTGAACACTGAAGCTTTCTTT. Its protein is CASSESSNRLNTEAFF.